This T cell receptor beta chain came from a study of control samples from healthy donors and cancer patients. Using immunoSEQ multiplex PCR, the repertoire was profiled, and TCRdb retains in-frame clones only, with some absent. The sample has about 160,000 clones, about 94% seen once; the top ten hold 14%. Germline CDR1 and CDR2: GTSNPN and SVGIG (reference sequence). The CDR3 runs to 12 residues. Trimming removed 3 bases from V and 7 bases from J, with 12 bases in between. The sample was PBMCs. The chain recombines TRBV30 with TRBJ1-2, with D perhaps matching TRBD1 (5 bases). This TCR was recovered from a man between 60 and 70 years old with colorectal cancer. The CDR3 DNA follows: TGTGCCTGGAGCCCGGGGGGGGGTGGCTACACCTTC. This translates into CAWSPGGGGYTF.